The rows below give T cell receptor beta chains drawn from one sample of a study of blood T cells in healthy people across ages. One entry per CDR3 protein, called by TCRdb with MiXCR from the 5' RACE reads. The profile covers about 630,000 distinct CDR3 sequences, with more than 20% appearing a single time and roughly 3.4% taken by the ten largest. The sequencing sample was made of blood. All receptors derive from a man aged 65-85 years in good health. Each CDR3 is given with its conserved first and last residue. Fields, in order: D gene, J gene, clone size, V gene, CDR3 protein, CDR3 DNA. D genes are given only for firm matches. The listing skips clone size in some rows; elsewhere it reads once, few, many or a size class.

>-|TRBJ2-1|-|TRBV20-1
CSAPKPGQPNNEQFF
TGCAGTGCTCCTAAACCGGGACAACCTAACAATGAGCAGTTCTTC
>-|TRBJ2-3|many|TRBV12-3/TRBV12-4
CASSLVSGDTQYF
TGTGCCAGCAGTTTAGTCTCGGGGGATACGCAGTATTTT
>TRBD2|TRBJ2-1|few|TRBV7-9
CASSFRNFPGLASNEQFF
TGTGCCAGCAGCTTCCGAAACTTCCCGGGACTAGCTTCCAATGAGCAGTTCTTC
>TRBD1|TRBJ2-3|few|TRBV3-1
CASSPPGQGTDTQYF
TGTGCCAGCAGCCCTCCGGGACAGGGAACAGATACGCAGTATTTT
>-|TRBJ1-6|-|TRBV20-1
CSAQVGSGDSGPLHF
TGCAGTGCCCAAGTGGGGAGCGGGGATTCAGGACCCCTCCACTTT
>-|TRBJ2-5|few|TRBV12-3/TRBV12-4
CASSIGTRETQYF
TGTGCCAGCAGTATCGGGACACGTGAGACCCAGTACTTC
>-|TRBJ2-3|-|TRBV15
CATKVGGTDTQYF
TGTGCCACCAAGGTGGGGGGCACAGATACGCAGTATTTT
>-|TRBJ1-4|few|TRBV29-1
CSVVRGDEKLFF
TGCAGCGTTGTTAGGGGAGATGAAAAACTGTTTTTT
>-|TRBJ2-5|-|TRBV10-3
CAITQDFGVNEQYF
TGTGCCATCACCCAGGACTTTGGGGTTAATGAGCAGTACTTC
>-|TRBJ2-7|many|TRBV15
CATSRDRDNSYEQYF
TGTGCCACCAGCAGAGACCGGGACAACTCCTACGAGCAGTACTTC
>TRBD2|TRBJ2-3|-|TRBV5-1
CASSFDRSSGRAVDTQYF
TGCGCCAGCAGCTTTGATCGGTCTAGCGGGAGGGCCGTAGATACGCAGTATTTT
>-|TRBJ2-5|many|TRBV15
CATSRVGGEETQYF
TGTGCCACCAGCAGAGTTGGGGGAGAGGAGACCCAGTACTTC